This T cell receptor beta chain came from a study of cytomegalovirus exposure and HLA in healthy donors. The primer mix had 60 Vbeta and 13 Jbeta primers. Measured with immunoSEQ multiplex PCR; TCRdb has only the in-frame clones, and not every one. The sample contains under 200,000 clones, roughly 76% of which appear only once. The junction had 10 bases not matched to a gene; V was cut back by 4 bases and J by 5 bases. Germline V gene lookup returns CDR1 WNHNN and CDR2 SYGVQD (reference sequence). The CDR3 runs 15 residues. The clonotype originates from a woman between 50 and 59 years old in good health and CMV-seronegative. The chain joins TRBV10-1 to TRBJ2-7; 8 positions match TRBD2. The sequencing input was PBMCs. The CDR3 DNA sequence: TGCGCCAGCAGTGGGCGGCGGGAGGCCCCCCACGAGCAGTACTTC. Its protein product is CASSGRREAPHEQYF.